This record looks at one T cell receptor beta chain sequence and its context. Its target is unknown. The entry originates in a study of tumor and adjacent non-tumor tissue in lung cancer. As for the study in general: Each sample yielded some 4 million productive TCRbeta reads on average.

V lost 3 bases, J lost 10 bases, and 15 bases stayed unmatched. The V gene's germline CDR1 is ENHRY and CDR2 SYGVKD. The CDR3 extends over 17 amino acids. Points from the study as a whole: Top 100 clones took a larger repertoire share in normal lung.

A modified ARM-PCR protocol with three rounds of nested PCR amplified TCRbeta. TCRdb reanalysed the multiplex PCR reads using MiXCR and keeps one entry per CDR3 protein. The sample contains tens of thousands of distinct CDR3 sequences, around 70% of which appear only once. This sample's RNA came from whole unsorted tissue. This non-tumor lung sample came from over 3 cm beyond the tumor edge. Chemotherapy-naive patients with new lung cancer underwent thoracic surgery in China, August–late 2014. Sequencing was done on a sample of distant non-tumor lung tissue. The receptor was derived from a woman between 50 and 59 years old with non-small cell lung cancer. The chain uses TRBV10-3 and TRBJ1-2, with TRBD1 identical over 12 bases. Written as DNA, the CDR3 is TGTGCCATCAGTGATGCGGGACAGGGGGCGCTCCCCCATGACTACACCTTC. Its translation is CAISDAGQGALPHDYTF.